Listed below are T cell receptor beta chains from one sample, sequenced in a study of blood T cells in healthy people across ages. TCRdb itself ran the 5' RACE reads through MiXCR, one entry per CDR3 protein. The table has around 1,000,000 distinct CDR3 sequences, less than 25% seen once. These data were likewise used in another study, on T cells of mothers and their children.

Sequencing was done on a sample of blood. These receptors came from a girl aged 2-15 years in good health. Both conserved end residues are part of each CDR3. A D gene is named only where the DNA matches it firmly. The size of a clone is reported for some rows only, either as once, few or many, or as a class for expanded clones.

J gene | clone size | D gene | CDR3 length | V gene | CDR3 protein | CDR3 DNA
TRBJ2-1 | few | - | 14 | TRBV13 | CASSQQGEDNEQFF | TGTGCCAGCAGCCAACAGGGCGAGGACAATGAGCAGTTCTTC
TRBJ1-1 | few | TRBD1 | 14 | TRBV12-3/TRBV12-4 | CASSSPYRGTEAFF | TGTGCCAGCAGTTCCCCTTACAGGGGCACTGAAGCTTTCTTT
TRBJ1-4 | once | - | 15 | TRBV20-1 | CSARVLESRDEKLFF | TGCAGTGCTAGGGTTTTGGAGAGTAGGGATGAAAAACTGTTTTTT
TRBJ1-4 | few | - | 17 | TRBV28 | CASSLCNCDRRNEKLFF | TGTGCCAGCAGTTTATGCAATTGTGACAGACGAAATGAAAAACTGTTTTTT
TRBJ2-1 | few | TRBD1 | 14 | TRBV19 | CASSETGAYNEQFF | TGTGCCAGTAGTGAAACAGGGGCATACAATGAGCAGTTCTTC
TRBJ2-2 | - | TRBD2 | 16 | TRBV4-3 | CASSQGPGGDAGELFF | TGCGCCAGCAGCCAAGGCCCGGGAGGGGACGCCGGGGAGCTGTTTTTT
TRBJ2-7 | - | - | 15 | TRBV5-1 | CASSYGGGQGYEQYF | TGCGCCAGCAGCTACGGTGGGGGTCAGGGCTACGAGCAGTACTTC
TRBJ2-1 | - | TRBD2 | 17 | TRBV7-3 | CASSLLAGGFLYNEQFF | TGTGCCAGCAGCTTACTAGCGGGGGGCTTTTTGTACAATGAGCAGTTCTTC
TRBJ2-1 | few | - | 16 | TRBV20-1 | CSARGLTGSGYNEQFF | TGCAGTGCTAGAGGATTAACCGGGAGCGGGTACAATGAGCAGTTCTTC
TRBJ2-7 | - | - | 13 | TRBV29-1 | CSVEEEQDIEQYF | TGCAGCGTTGAAGAAGAGCAGGACATCGAGCAGTACTTC
TRBJ1-1 | few | - | 12 | TRBV20-1 | CSGEASVTEAFF | TGCAGTGGCGAAGCGAGTGTCACTGAAGCTTTCTTT
TRBJ1-2 | - | - | 16 | TRBV5-1 | CASSLAGGREGDGYTF | TGCGCCAGCAGCTTGGCCGGCGGCAGGGAAGGTGATGGCTACACCTTC
TRBJ1-6 | - | TRBD1 | 15 | TRBV12-3/TRBV12-4 | CASSPQGQYNSPLHF | TGTGCCAGCAGTCCGCAGGGACAGTATAATTCACCCCTCCACTTT
TRBJ2-4 | - | TRBD2 | 15 | TRBV4-3 | CASSQETSGVDIQYF | TGCGCCAGCAGCCAAGAGACTAGCGGGGTAGACATTCAGTACTTC
TRBJ1-2 | - | - | 14 | TRBV19 | CASTQNSAWTAHTF | TGTGCCAGTACCCAGAACTCAGCGTGGACGGCTCACACCTTC
TRBJ2-7 | - | - | 16 | TRBV5-1 | CASTTGDSRALYEQYF | TGCGCCAGCACGACTGGGGACTCCAGGGCTCTCTACGAGCAGTACTTC
TRBJ2-3 | - | - | 16 | TRBV6-6 | CASRNLGGGGTDTQYF | TGTGCCAGCAGGAACTTAGGGGGGGGTGGGACAGATACGCAGTATTTT
TRBJ1-6 | - | - | 16 | TRBV13 | CASRPLQSSYNSPLHF | TGTGCCAGCAGACCTCTACAGAGCTCCTATAATTCACCCCTCCACTTT
TRBJ2-7 | few | - | 13 | TRBV5-6 | CASSLHPGAEQYF | TGTGCCAGCAGCTTGCACCCGGGCGCCGAGCAGTACTTC
TRBJ2-7 | - | TRBD2 | 14 | TRBV12-3/TRBV12-4 | CASSLSAGLIEQYF | TGTGCCAGCAGTTTATCAGCGGGGTTGATCGAGCAGTACTTC
TRBJ2-4 | few | TRBD2 | 11 | TRBV5-6 | CASSLAGAWYF | TGTGCCAGCAGCTTAGCGGGGGCATGGTACTTC
TRBJ2-1 | few | TRBD2 | 19 | TRBV7-8 | CASSPTQSLLAGVYNEQFF | TGTGCCAGCAGCCCAACCCAATCACTTCTAGCGGGGGTTTACAATGAGCAGTTCTTC
TRBJ2-1 | - | - | 13 | TRBV6-1 | CATTGLYYNEQFF | TGTGCCACGACGGGGCTATACTACAATGAGCAGTTCTTC
TRBJ2-3 | - | TRBD1 | 15 | TRBV5-1 | CASSRTGGRGDTQYF | TGCGCCAGCAGCCGTACAGGGGGGAGAGGAGATACGCAGTATTTT
TRBJ2-2 | - | - | 13 | TRBV7-2 | CASSPGTIGELFF | TGTGCCAGCAGCCCGGGGACAATCGGGGAGCTGTTTTTT
TRBJ2-1 | - | - | 17 | TRBV20-1 | CSARDRGAASSYNEQFF | TGCAGTGCTAGAGATAGAGGGGCGGCTAGCTCCTACAATGAGCAGTTCTTC
TRBJ2-7 | few | TRBD2 | 15 | TRBV6-2/TRBV6-3 | CASSPAGVPSYEQYF | TGTGCCAGCAGTCCTGCGGGGGTTCCGTCCTACGAGCAGTACTTC
TRBJ1-1 | - | - | 15 | TRBV28 | CASSLLGWVNTEAFF | TGTGCCAGCAGTTTGTTGGGGTGGGTGAACACTGAAGCTTTCTTT
TRBJ2-1 | few | - | 14 | TRBV5-1 | CASSFGQVSDEQFF | TGCGCCAGCAGCTTCGGGCAGGTTAGCGATGAGCAGTTCTTC
TRBJ2-7 | few | TRBD2 | 14 | TRBV9 | CASSLAGGHYEQYF | TGTGCCAGCAGTCTAGCGGGAGGCCACTACGAGCAGTACTTC
TRBJ1-1 | - | - | 18 | TRBV5-1 | CASSVTGSGYLLNTEAFF | TGCGCCAGCAGCGTTACGGGGTCAGGGTACTTATTGAACACTGAAGCTTTCTTT
TRBJ2-5 | - | TRBD2 | 14 | TRBV20-1 | CSAYSSGRQETQYF | TGCAGTGCTTATTCTAGCGGAAGACAAGAGACCCAGTACTTC
TRBJ1-5 | - | - | 16 | TRBV20-1 | CSARSGSDYSNQPQHF | TGCAGTGCTAGATCCGGCTCAGACTATAGCAATCAGCCCCAGCATTTT
TRBJ1-6 | - | TRBD1 | 15 | TRBV28 | CASKFTPTGDSPLHF | TGTGCCAGCAAGTTTACCCCTACAGGGGATTCACCCCTCCACTTT
TRBJ2-1 | - | TRBD2 | 16 | TRBV12-3/TRBV12-4 | CASTASTSGSGNEQFF | TGTGCCAGCACCGCATCAACCAGCGGGAGTGGTAATGAGCAGTTCTTC
TRBJ2-3 | - | - | 16 | TRBV4-1 | CASSPGLLANTDTQYF | TGCGCCAGCAGCCCCGGACTACTAGCTAACACAGATACGCAGTATTTT
TRBJ2-2 | - | - | 14 | TRBV7-9 | CASSPTKGTGELFF | TGTGCCAGCAGCCCAACTAAAGGCACCGGGGAGCTGTTTTTT
TRBJ1-2 | - | TRBD1 | 15 | TRBV29-1 | CSVTNTGDVSYGYTF | TGCAGCGTCACCAACACAGGGGACGTATCTTATGGCTACACCTTC
TRBJ2-1 | - | - | 15 | TRBV5-6 | CASRDSGSGWNEQFF | TGTGCCAGCAGAGACAGCGGGTCGGGGTGGAATGAGCAGTTCTTC
TRBJ2-3 | - | - | 14 | TRBV2 | CASSASPAGPTQYF | TGTGCCAGCAGTGCGTCCCCTGCGGGTCCCACGCAGTATTTT
TRBJ1-5 | few | TRBD1 | 15 | TRBV9 | CASSVTGGFDQPQHF | TGTGCCAGCAGCGTTACAGGGGGTTTCGATCAGCCCCAGCATTTT
TRBJ2-1 | few | TRBD2 | 14 | TRBV12-5 | CASGPRGAGNEQFF | TGTGCTAGTGGCCCTAGGGGAGCGGGAAATGAGCAGTTCTTC
TRBJ1-1 | - | - | 15 | TRBV6-6 | CASSPPTRVGAGAFF | TGTGCCAGCAGTCCACCTACCAGGGTGGGAGCTGGAGCTTTCTTT
TRBJ2-7 | - | - | 13 | TRBV21-1 | CASNSEGSYEQYF | TGTGCCAGCAATTCGGAGGGATCCTACGAGCAGTACTTC
TRBJ2-7 | - | - | 15 | TRBV11-2 | CASSLDQLGPREQYF | TGTGCCAGCAGCTTAGATCAGCTGGGGCCGCGCGAGCAGTACTTC
TRBJ2-7 | many | TRBD2 | 15 | TRBV6-5 | CASSRLAGGSYEQYF | TGTGCCAGCAGCCGACTAGCGGGAGGATCCTACGAGCAGTACTTC
TRBJ2-5 | few | TRBD2 | 16 | TRBV20-1 | CSALTTSEEAQETQYF | TGCAGTGCTCTTACTACTAGCGAGGAGGCCCAAGAGACCCAGTACTTC
TRBJ2-2 | few | TRBD1 | 14 | TRBV2 | CASSLQGDTGELFF | TGTGCCAGCAGCCTCCAGGGGGACACCGGGGAGCTGTTTTTT
TRBJ2-3 | - | TRBD2 | 16 | TRBV3-1 | CASSHLLAGVADTQYF | TGTGCCAGCAGCCACCTACTAGCGGGGGTAGCAGATACGCAGTATTTT
TRBJ1-1 | - | TRBD1 | 16 | TRBV7-8 | CASSLVGQGRILEAFF | TGTGCCAGCAGCTTAGTGGGACAGGGCCGTATACTAGAAGCTTTCTTT
TRBJ2-5 | - | - | 15 | TRBV12-3/TRBV12-4 | CASSPDDKSLGTQYF | TGTGCCAGCAGTCCCGATGACAAGTCCCTCGGGACCCAGTACTTC
TRBJ1-1 | - | - | 14 | TRBV3-1 | CASSLREPGTEAFF | TGTGCCAGCAGCCTCAGGGAGCCGGGGACTGAAGCTTTCTTT
TRBJ2-5 | few | - | 13 | TRBV5-4 | CASRKGVGETQYF | TGTGCCAGCAGGAAGGGGGTCGGAGAGACCCAGTACTTC
TRBJ2-7 | few | - | 15 | TRBV24-1 | CATSDGRASSYEQYF | TGTGCCACCAGTGACGGCAGGGCCAGCTCCTACGAGCAGTACTTC
TRBJ2-3 | few | - | 16 | TRBV5-1 | CASSPWTAFGSDTQYF | TGCGCCAGCAGCCCCTGGACGGCCTTTGGGTCAGATACGCAGTATTTT
TRBJ2-7 | - | - | 14 | TRBV7-9 | CASSSRARIYEQYF | TGTGCCAGCAGCTCCCGGGCCAGAATCTACGAGCAGTACTTC
TRBJ1-4 | - | - | 17 | TRBV7-9 | CASSLFGGGQLNEKLFF | TGTGCCAGCAGCTTATTTGGGGGCGGGCAATTGAATGAAAAACTGTTTTTT